Below are 13 T cell receptor beta chains sequenced from a single sample in a study of blood T cell repertoires in COVID-19. The data were produced by immunoSEQ multiplex PCR, yet TCRdb's version contains in-frame clones alone and is incomplete. The table includes around 400,000 clones, 70% to 90% detected once. The material sequenced was peripheral blood. All receptors derive from a man in his forties with acute or convalescent COVID-19.

The chain is built from TRBV6-5 and TRBJ2-2, with D possibly matching TRBD1 (5 bases). Germline V gene data show CDR1 as MNHEY and CDR2 as SVGAGI. The CDR3 is 15 amino acids. V lost 6 bases and J 1 base, leaving 12 bases between the germline ends. CDR3 loop: CASRKWGGNTGELFF. CDR3 DNA sequence: TGTGCCAGCAGGAAGTGGGGCGGGAACACCGGGGAGCTGTTTTTT.

This clone was counted a single time. The V gene is TRBV6-4, the J gene TRBJ2-7; 8 positions agree with TRBD2. The CDR3 has 13 residues. Germline CDR1 MRHNA, CDR2 SNTAGT. Trimming cost V 9 bases and J 4 bases; bases outside gene matches: 8. The CDR3 protein is CARSGGIGYEQYF. The CDR3 bases are TGTGCCAGGTCGGGGGGGATAGGGTACGAGCAGTACTTC.

This chain connects TRBV9 to TRBJ2-1; 11 positions match TRBD2. The J segment lost 7 bases and the V segment lost 4 bases, leaving 7 bases of the junction unmatched. Germline loops: CDR1 SGDLS, CDR2 YYNGEE. The CDR3 is made up of 15 amino acids. This CDR3 is CASSTPGLADNEQFF. CDR3 coding DNA: TGTGCCAGCAGCACACCGGGACTAGCGGATAATGAGCAGTTCTTC. The whole variable domain, remainder taken from reference TRBV9 and TRBJ2-1, is DSGVTQTPKHLITATGQRVTLRCSPRSGDLSVYWYQQSLDQGLQFLIQYYNGEERAKGNILERFSAQQFPDLHSELNLSSLELGDSALYFCASSTPGLADNEQFFGPGTRLTVL.

The chain carries TRBV3-1 (or the pseudogene TRBV3-2) and TRBJ1-5, with D perhaps TRBD1 (5 bases). There are 15 residues in the CDR3. CDR1 LGHDT and CDR2 YNNKEL come from the germline V gene (reference sequence). V gave up 0 bases and J gave up 5 bases, with 11 bases separating them. The CDR3 DNA reads as TGTGCCAGCAGCCAAGATCCCCGGGGGGATCAGCCCCAGCATTTT. Its protein product is CASSQDPRGDQPQHF.

The chain carries TRBV19 and TRBJ1-2, with 7 bases matching TRBD1. Germline V gene sequence: CDR1 LNHDA, CDR2 SQIVND (reference sequence). The CDR3 length is 13 residues. V lost 9 bases and J lost 6; bases outside the gene matches: 10. Here the CDR3 reads CASRETGFHGYTF. The CDR3 bases are TGTGCCAGCCGAGAGACAGGGTTTCATGGCTACACCTTC.

The CDR3 DNA is TGCGCCAGCAGCCTCAAAGAGCTAGCGGGGAATAGAGAGACCCAGTACTTC. Residues: CASSLKELAGNRETQYF. V is TRBV5-1 and J is TRBJ2-5; 9 bases fit TRBD2. Per germline, CDR1 SGHRS and CDR2 YFSETQ. V was clipped by 4 bases and J by 4 bases; unmatched bases: 14. This CDR3 has 17 amino acids. Full variable domain (missing parts from reference TRBV5-1 and TRBJ2-5): KAGVTQTPRYLIKTRGQQVTLSCSPISGHRSVSWYQQTPGQGLQFLFEYFSETQRNKGNFPGRFSGRQFSNSRSEMNVSTLELGDSALYLCASSLKELAGNRETQYFGPGTRLLVL.

This clone was recorded only once. The chain carries TRBV9 and TRBJ1-2; a weak D match, TRBD1 (5 bases). Trimming left V 3 bases short and J 4 bases short, with 16 bases between. CDR3 length: 15 amino acids. Germline lookup yields CDR1 SGDLS and CDR2 YYNGEE. In DNA, the CDR3 is TGTGCCAGCAGCGCCAGCGCAGGGTCCCTCTATGGCTACACCTTC. Amino acid sequence: CASSASAGSLYGYTF.

This rearrangement joins TRBV18 to TRBJ1-1, with a possible D match to TRBD1 (6 bases). The CDR3 totals 12 residues. With 6 bases removed from V and 7 bases from J, the gap between germline ends came to 12 bases. Germline loops: CDR1 KGHSH, CDR2 LQKENI. CDR3 DNA sequence: TGTGCCAGCTCGCTACAGGGCTATGAAGCTTTCTTT. Amino acids: CASSLQGYEAFF.

This clone was observed once. This chain links TRBV27 with TRBJ1-2, with D possibly TRBD1 on 6 matching bases. The CDR3 has 14 amino acids. Trimming took off 5 bases at V and 0 bases at J, with 10 bases between the two ends. Germline values: CDR1 MNHEY, CDR2 SMNVEV (reference sequence). CDR3 in amino acids: CASSLGTPNYGYTF. The CDR3 DNA follows: TGTGCCAGCAGTCTAGGGACACCTAACTATGGCTACACCTTC.

This clone was seen only a few times. This rearrangement joins TRBV14 to TRBJ2-1, with 9 bases identical to TRBD2. Germline V gives CDR1 SGHDN, CDR2 FVKESK. V dropped 0 bases and J dropped 3; count of bases not matched to a gene: 9. There are 18 residues in the CDR3. CDR3 sequence (DNA): TGTGCCAGCAGCCAAGATTTCGCCCGGACTAGCGTCTACAATGAGCAGTTCTTC. The encoded protein is CASSQDFARTSVYNEQFF.

The chain joins TRBV18 to TRBJ1-5, with 10 bases aligning to TRBD1. The length of the CDR3 is 15 residues. The V segment lost 8 bases and the J segment 0 bases; nucleotides outside the gene matches: 4. Germline lookup yields CDR1 KGHSH and CDR2 LQKENI. The CDR3: CASTRDRGSNQPQHF. CDR3 DNA: TGTGCCAGCACCCGGGACAGGGGTAGCAATCAGCCCCAGCATTTT.

This chain uses TRBV6-5 with TRBJ1-5; 9 bases map to TRBD1. V lost 4 bases and J lost 6; bases outside the gene matches: 4. This CDR3 is built from 14 residues. Germline CDR1 reads MNHEY; CDR2 reads SVGAGI. The CDR3 loop is CASSSLQGAQPQHF. DNA for the CDR3: TGTGCCAGCAGTTCCTTACAGGGGGCTCAGCCCCAGCATTTT.

J is TRBJ2-2 and V is TRBV2; 14 nucleotides match TRBD2. The V gene's germline CDR1 is SNHLY and CDR2 FYNNEI. The V gene end was trimmed by 6 bases and the J gene end by 5 bases; junction bases not matched to a gene: 5. CDR3 length: 16 amino acids. The CDR3 loop reads CASRGLAGEVTGELFF. The CDR3 coding sequence is TGTGCCAGCAGGGGACTAGCGGGAGAGGTTACCGGGGAGCTGTTTTTT.